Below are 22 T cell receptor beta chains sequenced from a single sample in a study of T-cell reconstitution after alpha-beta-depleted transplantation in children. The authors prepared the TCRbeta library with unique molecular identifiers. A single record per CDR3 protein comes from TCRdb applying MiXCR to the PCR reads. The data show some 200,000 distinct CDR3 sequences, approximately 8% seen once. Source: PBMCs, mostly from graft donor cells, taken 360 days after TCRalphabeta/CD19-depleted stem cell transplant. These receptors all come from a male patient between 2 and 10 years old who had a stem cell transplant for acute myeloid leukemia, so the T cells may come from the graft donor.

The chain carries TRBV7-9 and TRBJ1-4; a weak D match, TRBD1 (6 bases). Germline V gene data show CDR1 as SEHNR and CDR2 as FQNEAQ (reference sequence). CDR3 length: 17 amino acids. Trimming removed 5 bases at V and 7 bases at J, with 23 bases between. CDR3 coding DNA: TGTGCCAGCAGCCCAGGGGCCCTGGGACGGGGACTTGAAAAACTGTTTTTT. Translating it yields CASSPGALGRGLEKLFF. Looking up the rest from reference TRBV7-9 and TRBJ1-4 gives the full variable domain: DTGVSQNPRHKITKRGQNVTFRCDPISEHNRLYWYRQTLGQGPEFLTYFQNEAQLEKSRLLSDRFSAERPKGSFSTLEIQRTEQGDSAMYLCASSPGALGRGLEKLFFGSGTQLSVL.

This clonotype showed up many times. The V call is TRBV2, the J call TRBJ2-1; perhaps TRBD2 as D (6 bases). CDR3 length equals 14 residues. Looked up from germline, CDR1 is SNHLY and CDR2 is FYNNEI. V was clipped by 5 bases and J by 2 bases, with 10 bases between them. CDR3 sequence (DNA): TGTGCCAGCAGTCCCTTAGCGGCCTACAATGAGCAGTTCTTC. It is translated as CASSPLAAYNEQFF.

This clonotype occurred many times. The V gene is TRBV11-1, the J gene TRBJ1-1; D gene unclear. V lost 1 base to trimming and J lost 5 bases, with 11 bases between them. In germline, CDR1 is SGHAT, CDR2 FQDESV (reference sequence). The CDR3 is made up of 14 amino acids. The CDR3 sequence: CASSLVGRGTEAFF. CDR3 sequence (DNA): TGTGCCAGCAGCTTAGTTGGTCGAGGGACTGAAGCTTTCTTT.

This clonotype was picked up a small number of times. CDR3 bases: TGTGCCAGCAGTTTCCGGGGCAGCAACGGGGATACGCAGTATTTT. Protein product: CASSFRGSNGDTQYF. The chain employs TRBV12-3 or TRBV12-4 and TRBJ2-3; either TRBD1 or TRBD2 may fit D (5 bases each). The CDR3 runs to 15 residues. The V gene lost 3 bases and the J gene lost 6 bases, with 16 bases spanning the gap.

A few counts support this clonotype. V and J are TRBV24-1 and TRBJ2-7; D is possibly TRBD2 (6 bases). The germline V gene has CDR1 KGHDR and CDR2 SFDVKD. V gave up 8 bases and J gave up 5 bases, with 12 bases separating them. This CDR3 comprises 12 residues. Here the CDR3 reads CATTSREDEQYV. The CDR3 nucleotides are TGTGCCACCACATCCAGGGAGGACGAGCAGTACGTC.

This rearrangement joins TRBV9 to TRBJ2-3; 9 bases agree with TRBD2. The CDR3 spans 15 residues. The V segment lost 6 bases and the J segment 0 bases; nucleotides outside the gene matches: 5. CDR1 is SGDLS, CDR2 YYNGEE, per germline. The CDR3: CASTIAGDSTDTQYF. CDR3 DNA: TGTGCCAGCACCATAGCGGGGGACAGCACAGATACGCAGTATTTT.

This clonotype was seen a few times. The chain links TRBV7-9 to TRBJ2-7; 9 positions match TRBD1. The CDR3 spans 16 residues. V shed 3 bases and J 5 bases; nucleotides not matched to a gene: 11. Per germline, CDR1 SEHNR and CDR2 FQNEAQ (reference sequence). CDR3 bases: TGTGCCAGCAGCTTCATGACAGGGGGAGCCTACGACGAGCAGTACTTC. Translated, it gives CASSFMTGGAYDEQYF.

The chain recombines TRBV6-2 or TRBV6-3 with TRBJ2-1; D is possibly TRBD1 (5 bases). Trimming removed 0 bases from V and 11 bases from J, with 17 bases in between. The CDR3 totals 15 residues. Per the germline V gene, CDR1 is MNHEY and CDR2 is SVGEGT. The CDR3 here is CASSYSTFLLGQQFF. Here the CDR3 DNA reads TGTGCCAGCAGTTACTCGACGTTTCTGTTGGGGCAGCAGTTCTTC.

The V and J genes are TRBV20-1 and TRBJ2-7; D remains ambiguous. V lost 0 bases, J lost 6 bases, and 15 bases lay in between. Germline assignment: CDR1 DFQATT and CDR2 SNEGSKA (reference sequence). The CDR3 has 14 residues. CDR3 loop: CSARDLRQPREQYF. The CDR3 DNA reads TGCAGTGCTAGAGATCTCCGGCAGCCACGCGAGCAGTACTTC.

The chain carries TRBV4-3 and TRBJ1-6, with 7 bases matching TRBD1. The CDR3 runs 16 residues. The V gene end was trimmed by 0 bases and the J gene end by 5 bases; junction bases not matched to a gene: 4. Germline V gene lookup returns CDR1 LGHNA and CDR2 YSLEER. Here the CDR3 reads CASSQDGTVNNSPLHF. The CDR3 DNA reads TGCGCCAGCAGCCAAGACGGGACAGTTAATAATTCACCCCTCCACTTT.

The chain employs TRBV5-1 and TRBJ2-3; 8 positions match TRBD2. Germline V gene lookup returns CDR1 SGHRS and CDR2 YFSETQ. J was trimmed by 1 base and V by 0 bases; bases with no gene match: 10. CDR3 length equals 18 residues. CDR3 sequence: CASSLAWSGGRGTDTQYF. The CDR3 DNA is TGCGCCAGCAGCTTGGCTTGGTCGGGGGGGCGGGGCACAGATACGCAGTATTTT.

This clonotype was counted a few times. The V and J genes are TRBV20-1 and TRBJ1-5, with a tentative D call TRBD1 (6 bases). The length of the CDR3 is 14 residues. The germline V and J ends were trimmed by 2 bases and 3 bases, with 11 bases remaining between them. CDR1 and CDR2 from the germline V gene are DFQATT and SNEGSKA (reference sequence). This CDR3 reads CSARQDSVNQPQHF. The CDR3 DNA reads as TGCAGTGCTAGACAGGACAGCGTCAATCAGCCCCAGCATTTT.

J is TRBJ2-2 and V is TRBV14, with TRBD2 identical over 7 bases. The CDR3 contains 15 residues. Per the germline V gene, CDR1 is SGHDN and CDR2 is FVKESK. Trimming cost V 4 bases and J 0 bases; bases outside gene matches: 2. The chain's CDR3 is CASSPRGANTGELFF. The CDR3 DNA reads TGTGCCAGCAGCCCCCGGGGGGCGAACACCGGGGAGCTGTTTTTT.

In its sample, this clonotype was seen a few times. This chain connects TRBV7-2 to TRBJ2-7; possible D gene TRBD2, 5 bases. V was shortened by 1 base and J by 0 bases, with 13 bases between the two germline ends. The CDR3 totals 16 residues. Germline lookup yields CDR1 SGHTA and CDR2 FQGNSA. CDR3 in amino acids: CASSLVRRVSSYEQYF. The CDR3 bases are TGTGCCAGCAGCTTAGTGAGGCGGGTGAGCTCCTACGAGCAGTACTTC.

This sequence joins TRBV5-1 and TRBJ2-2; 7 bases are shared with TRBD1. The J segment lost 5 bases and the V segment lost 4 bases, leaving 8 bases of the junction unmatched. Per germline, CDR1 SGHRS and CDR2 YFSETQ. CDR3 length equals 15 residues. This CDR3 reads CASSVGQEATGELFF. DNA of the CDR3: TGCGCCAGCAGCGTCGGACAGGAAGCGACCGGGGAGCTGTTTTTT.

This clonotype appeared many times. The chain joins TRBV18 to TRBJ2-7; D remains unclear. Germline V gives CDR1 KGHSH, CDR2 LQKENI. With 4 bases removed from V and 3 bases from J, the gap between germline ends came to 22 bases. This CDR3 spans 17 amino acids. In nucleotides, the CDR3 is TGTGCCAGCTCACAGACGGGTAAAGGGATTGGAATCTACGAGCAGTACTTC. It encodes CASSQTGKGIGIYEQYF.

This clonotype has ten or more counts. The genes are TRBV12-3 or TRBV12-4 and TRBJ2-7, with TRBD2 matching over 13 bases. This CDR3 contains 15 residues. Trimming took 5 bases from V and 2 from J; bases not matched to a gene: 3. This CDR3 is CASSPGTSGTYEQYF. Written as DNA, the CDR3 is TGTGCCAGCAGTCCAGGGACTAGCGGGACCTACGAGCAGTACTTC.

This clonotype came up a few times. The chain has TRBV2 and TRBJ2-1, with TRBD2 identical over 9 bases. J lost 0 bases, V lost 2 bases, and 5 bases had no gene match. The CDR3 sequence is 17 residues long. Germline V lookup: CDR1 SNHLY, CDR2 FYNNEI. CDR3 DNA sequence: TGTGCCAGCAGTGAACTAGCGGGGTTCAGCTCCTACAATGAGCAGTTCTTC. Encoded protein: CASSELAGFSSYNEQFF.

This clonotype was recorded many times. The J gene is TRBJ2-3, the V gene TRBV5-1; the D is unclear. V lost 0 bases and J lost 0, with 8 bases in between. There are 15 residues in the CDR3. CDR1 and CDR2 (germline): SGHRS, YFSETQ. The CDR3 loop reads CASSLDRPSTDTQYF. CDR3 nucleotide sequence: TGCGCCAGCAGCTTGGATAGACCAAGCACAGATACGCAGTATTTT. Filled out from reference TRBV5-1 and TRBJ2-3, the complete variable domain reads KAGVTQTPRYLIKTRGQQVTLSCSPISGHRSVSWYQQTPGQGLQFLFEYFSETQRNKGNFPGRFSGRQFSNSRSEMNVSTLELGDSALYLCASSLDRPSTDTQYFGPGTRLTVL.

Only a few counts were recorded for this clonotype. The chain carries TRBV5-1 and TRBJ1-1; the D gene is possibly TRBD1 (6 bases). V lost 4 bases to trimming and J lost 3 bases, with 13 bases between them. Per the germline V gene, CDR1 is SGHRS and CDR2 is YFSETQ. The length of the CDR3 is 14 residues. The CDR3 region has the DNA TGCGCCAGCAGCCGGGTGGCAGGGGACACTGAAGCTTTCTTT. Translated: CASSRVAGDTEAFF. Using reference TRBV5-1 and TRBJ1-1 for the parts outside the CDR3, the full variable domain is KAGVTQTPRYLIKTRGQQVTLSCSPISGHRSVSWYQQTPGQGLQFLFEYFSETQRNKGNFPGRFSGRQFSNSRSEMNVSTLELGDSALYLCASSRVAGDTEAFFGQGTRLTVV.

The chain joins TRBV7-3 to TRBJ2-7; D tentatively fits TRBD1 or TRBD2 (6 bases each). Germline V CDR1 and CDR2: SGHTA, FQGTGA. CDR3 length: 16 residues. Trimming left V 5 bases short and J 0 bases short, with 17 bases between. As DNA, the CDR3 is TGTGCCAGCAGCGTACGAGGGGGGAGCAGCTCCTACGAGCAGTACTTC. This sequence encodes CASSVRGGSSSYEQYF.

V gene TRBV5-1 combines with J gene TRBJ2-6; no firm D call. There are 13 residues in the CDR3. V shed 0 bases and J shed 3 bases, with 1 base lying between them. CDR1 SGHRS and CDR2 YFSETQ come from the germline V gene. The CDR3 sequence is CASSLDGANVLTF. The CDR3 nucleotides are TGCGCCAGCAGCTTGGATGGGGCCAACGTCCTGACTTTC.